Shown below are 9 T cell receptor beta chains from a single sample sequenced in a study of cytomegalovirus exposure and HLA in healthy donors. PCR used 60 Vbeta primers and 13 Jbeta primers. Generated by immunoSEQ multiplex PCR, the TCRdb table keeps only in-frame clones and is missing some. The data hold 100,000 or so clones, with 10% to 15% observed a single time. The sequenced material came from PBMCs. Receptors were obtained from a man between 35 and 55 years old in good health and CMV-seropositive.

This chain links TRBV6-5 with TRBJ2-2, with 10 bases that match TRBD1. Germline V gene data show CDR1 as MNHEY and CDR2 as SVGAGI. CDR3 length: 14 amino acids. V dropped 5 bases and J dropped 6; count of bases not matched to a gene: 3. The CDR3 sequence is CASSPGQGSGELFF. CDR3 nucleotide sequence: TGTGCCAGCAGTCCGGGACAGGGGTCCGGGGAGCTGTTTTTT.

Note on this clone: At one end, the junction sequence differs from germline, possibly due to a read error. V is TRBV6-1 and J is TRBJ2-5; 10 nucleotides align to TRBD1. CDR1 and CDR2 (germline): MNHNS, SASEGT. The CDR3 runs to 14 residues. The CDR3 DNA sequence: TGTGCCAGCAGGAGGGACAGGGGCTTGGAGAACCAGTACTTC. Encoded protein: CASRRDRGLENQYF.

This clone has a handful of counts. This chain links TRBV15 with TRBJ2-5; D possibly corresponds to TRBD2 (6 bases). Germline loops: CDR1 LNHNV, CDR2 YYDKDF (reference sequence). V was pared by 0 bases and J by 6 bases, with 11 bases between. The length of the CDR3 is 14 residues. This chain's CDR3 is CATSRESGEKTQYF. In DNA form, the CDR3 reads TGTGCCACCAGCAGAGAGTCGGGAGAGAAGACCCAGTACTTC.

The chain couples TRBV5-4 to TRBJ2-2; TRBD1 aligns across 8 bases. Germline CDR1 reads SGHNT; CDR2 reads YYREEE (reference sequence). The length of the CDR3 is 15 residues. J gave up 4 bases and V 3 bases, and 5 bases lay outside the gene matches. This CDR3 reads CASSSQDRGTGELFF. CDR3 DNA: TGTGCCAGCAGCTCTCAAGACAGGGGCACCGGGGAGCTGTTTTTT.

The rearrangement joins TRBV7-9 to TRBJ2-7; D might be TRBD1 (6 bases). The germline CDR1 and CDR2 sequences are SEHNR and FQNEAQ (reference sequence). Deletions cut 4 bases from V and 3 bases from J, with 7 bases between. This CDR3 region has 12 residues. CDR3 amino acids: CASSWTDYEQYF. The DNA for the CDR3 is TGTGCCAGCAGCTGGACAGACTACGAGCAGTACTTC.

This clone was recorded a few times. The chain links TRBV2 to TRBJ1-4; D might be TRBD1 (6 bases). Germline V gene sequence: CDR1 SNHLY, CDR2 FYNNEI. The germline V and J ends were trimmed by 7 bases and 2 bases, with 8 bases remaining between them. The CDR3 has 13 residues. DNA for the CDR3: TGTGCCAGCAAGGGGGATACTAATGAAAAACTGTTTTTT. This sequence encodes CASKGDTNEKLFF.

The chain recombines TRBV7-9 with TRBJ2-5, with TRBD2 identical over 13 bases. The trim removed 5 bases at V and 5 bases at J, leaving 8 bases unmatched. CDR3 length equals 16 residues. The germline V gene has CDR1 SEHNR and CDR2 FQNEAQ (reference sequence). As DNA, the CDR3 is TGTGCCAGCAGCAGGACTAGCGGGAGCTTCTTTGAGACCCAGTACTTC. This codes for CASSRTSGSFFETQYF. The full variable domain, rest sourced from reference TRBV7-9 and TRBJ2-5, is DTGVSQNPRHKITKRGQNVTFRCDPISEHNRLYWYRQTLGQGPEFLTYFQNEAQLEKSRLLSDRFSAERPKGSFSTLEIQRTEQGDSAMYLCASSRTSGSFFETQYFGPGTRLLVL.

This clone was observed a handful of times. The chain uses TRBV6-5 and TRBJ2-5; 7 positions agree with TRBD2. V was clipped by 6 bases and J by 2 bases; unmatched bases: 9. The CDR3 covers 15 residues. Germline V gene sequence: CDR1 MNHEY, CDR2 SVGAGI. CDR3 residues: CASSDEKGLQETQYF. The CDR3 bases are TGTGCCAGCAGCGATGAGAAGGGACTACAAGAGACCCAGTACTTC.

This clone was counted between two and nine times. The CDR3 sequence: CAWSGRLPRETQYF. CDR3 nucleotides: TGTGCCTGGAGCGGTCGACTCCCTCGGGAGACCCAGTACTTC. The genes are TRBV30 and TRBJ2-5; no clear D. Trimming took 3 bases from V and 5 from J, leaving 16 bases between them. From germline, CDR1 is GTSNPN and CDR2 SVGIG (reference sequence). The CDR3 runs to 14 residues.